These 10 T cell receptor beta chains were sequenced from one sample in a study of shared clonotypes between healthy human individuals. The repertoire was sequenced with immunoSEQ multiplex PCR; TCRdb's copy has only in-frame clones and lacks some. The table includes some 1.5 million clones, 95% to 99% detected once. Sequencing was carried out using naive CD4+ T cells sorted from blood. The subset was: CD45RA+ positively selected. All receptors come from a man aged 25-45 years in good health.

With regard to this clone: The sample has other DNA sequences that encode this CDR3 too. The rearrangement joins TRBV5-1 to TRBJ1-1; 8 nucleotides agree with TRBD1. From germline, CDR1 is SGHRS and CDR2 YFSETQ. This CDR3 is 14 amino acids long. V dropped 3 bases and J dropped 1; count of bases not matched to a gene: 2. As DNA, the CDR3 is TGCGCCAGCAGCTATGGACAGGGGAACACTGAAGCTTTCTTT. This sequence encodes CASSYGQGNTEAFF.

The chain employs TRBV5-6 and TRBJ2-7; TRBD2 matches at 10 bases. The CDR3 consists of 16 residues. Looked up from germline, CDR1 is SGHDT and CDR2 is YYEEEE. Germline trimming cut 0 bases from V and 7 bases from J; bases unmatched to any gene: 10. The CDR3 reads CASSLGLLAGVEEQYF. The CDR3 coding sequence is TGTGCCAGCAGCTTGGGTTTGCTAGCGGGAGTTGAGGAGCAGTACTTC. The full variable domain, rest sourced from reference TRBV5-6 and TRBJ2-7, is DAGVTQSPTHLIKTRGQQVTLRCSPKSGHDTVSWYQQALGQGPQFIFQYYEEEERQRGNFPDRFSGHQFPNYSSELNVNALLLGDSALYLCASSLGLLAGVEEQYFGPGTRLTVT.

A remark on this clone: The junction does not match germline at one end; this may be a read error. The V and J genes are TRBV7-7 and TRBJ2-3; weak D call: TRBD2 (6 bases). CDR1 is SSHAT and CDR2 is FNYEAQ in the germline V gene (reference sequence). This CDR3 spans 16 amino acids. The CDR3 DNA reads as TGTGCTAGCAGCCCCTTTCTAGCGTCTAGCACAGATACGCAGTATTTT. Protein: CASSPFLASSTDTQYF. The entire variable domain, with the rest obtained from reference TRBV7-7 and TRBJ2-3, is as follows: GAGVSQSPRYKVTKRGQDVTLRCDPISSHATLYWYQQALGQGPEFLTYFNYEAQPDKSGLPSDRFSAERPEGSISTLTIQRTEQRDSAMYRCASSPFLASSTDTQYFGPGTRLTVL.

This chain connects TRBV29-1 to TRBJ1-5, with 8 nucleotides matching TRBD1. Germline lookup yields CDR1 SQVTM and CDR2 ANQGSEA. This CDR3 region has 13 residues. J lost 5 bases, V lost 3 bases, and 3 bases had no gene match. The CDR3 bases are TGCAGCGTTGAGGCGGACAGGGATCAGCCCCAGCATTTT. Its translation: CSVEADRDQPQHF.

In regard to this clone: Distinct nucleotide sequences in the sample also encode this CDR3. The chain uses TRBV28 and TRBJ1-1; D ambiguous. CDR1 and CDR2 from the germline V gene are MDHEN and SYDVKM. The CDR3 covers 13 residues. V lost 6 bases and J 1 base, leaving 9 bases between the germline ends. CDR3: CASRADGNTEAFF. The CDR3 DNA follows: TGTGCCAGCAGGGCCGACGGGAACACTGAAGCTTTCTTT.

The chain is built from TRBV9 and TRBJ2-2, with TRBD2 matching over 7 bases. CDR3 length: 16 residues. J gave up 0 bases and V 0 bases, and 2 bases lay outside the gene matches. Germline CDR1 is SGDLS and CDR2 is YYNGEE. The CDR3 sequence: CASSVGLASNTGELFF. The DNA for the CDR3 is TGTGCCAGCAGCGTAGGACTAGCCTCGAACACCGGGGAGCTGTTTTTT.

The chain recombines TRBV5-8 with TRBJ1-5; TRBD1 is a possible D gene (6 bases). Germline CDR1 SGHTS, CDR2 YDEGEE. This CDR3 is 13 amino acids long. V was clipped by 5 bases and J by 4 bases, with 10 bases between them. CDR3 in DNA: TGTGCCAGCAGGGACAGCCCAAATCAGCCCCAGCATTTT. This codes for CASRDSPNQPQHF.

This sequence joins TRBV5-1 and TRBJ1-1; no firm D call. The CDR3 spans 16 residues. Germline V lookup: CDR1 SGHRS, CDR2 YFSETQ. V dropped 1 base and J dropped 1 base, with 14 bases sitting between them. CDR3 coding DNA: TGCGCCAGCAGCTTGTTGGGTACCCTCCCGAACACTGAAGCTTTCTTT. Protein: CASSLLGTLPNTEAFF.

The chain is built from TRBV5-8 and TRBJ2-3, with 11 bases aligning to TRBD2. The CDR3 sequence is 15 residues long. V shed 3 bases, J shed 7 bases, and the junction held 7 bases outside the gene matches. The germline V gene has CDR1 SGHTS and CDR2 YDEGEE. CDR3 nucleotide sequence: TGTGCCAGCAGCTCCTTAGCGGGAGGGCGACATACGCAGTATTTT. It codes for CASSSLAGGRHTQYF.

The V gene is TRBV19, the J gene TRBJ2-5; 13 nucleotides match TRBD2. Germline CDR1 reads LNHDA; CDR2 reads SQIVND (reference sequence). The CDR3 spans 14 residues. After removal of 8 bases from V and 9 bases from J, the junction contained 9 bases not matched to a gene. The CDR3 spells CASAQTSGRIPQYF. The DNA of the CDR3 is TGTGCCAGTGCCCAGACTAGCGGGAGGATTCCCCAGTACTTC.